The 3 T cell receptor beta chains below come from one sample, sequenced in a study of T cell changes during pregnancy in multiple sclerosis. Only in-frame clones appear in the TCRdb table, and some are missing; sequencing was by immunoSEQ multiplex PCR. The sample holds about 89,000 clones, 94% seen once. The input for sequencing was peripheral blood, taken after pregnancy. Receptor source: a female donor in good health, enrolled as a control in a pregnancy study.

This chain uses TRBV19 with TRBJ1-5, with a possible D match to TRBD1 (6 bases). V shed 7 bases and J shed 5 bases, with 9 bases lying between them. CDR1 and CDR2 (germline): LNHDA, SQIVND (reference sequence). The CDR3 consists of 12 residues. CDR3 nucleotides: TGTGCCAGTACTTCAGGGGATCAGCCCCAGCATTTT. Its translation is CASTSGDQPQHF.

The chain joins TRBV6-6 to TRBJ1-2; the match to TRBD1 covers 9 bases. The V segment lost 4 bases and the J segment 3 bases; nucleotides outside the gene matches: 9. Germline loops: CDR1 MNHNY, CDR2 SVGAGI (reference sequence). The CDR3 runs 16 residues. The CDR3 loop is CASSLPGTGIDYGYTF. The CDR3 DNA is TGTGCCAGCAGTTTGCCCGGGACAGGGATCGACTATGGCTACACCTTC.

V and J are TRBV5-1 and TRBJ2-1; a possible D gene is TRBD2 (5 bases). Trimming shortened V by 0 bases and J by 5 bases, and 15 bases separated the two germline ends. The CDR3 length is 16 residues. Looked up from germline, CDR1 is SGHRS and CDR2 is YFSETQ. CDR3 in amino acids: CASSLGRGSLDNEQFF. CDR3 nucleotides: TGCGCCAGCAGCTTGGGACGAGGGAGCCTAGACAATGAGCAGTTCTTC.